This TCR beta chain was captured in a study of vaccination and CD4 T cells after COVID-19. This clonotype was observed once. Its antigen is unknown. The assay that was used to sequence DNA from cultured CD4+ T cells was the Oncomine TCR Beta short-read assay. MiXCR was run by TCRdb on the PCR reads, yielding one entry per CDR3 protein. This table has about 11,000 distinct CDR3 sequences, roughly 64% appearing once. Documented treatment: approximately 9-day PBMC culture with coronavirus spike peptide pools or control peptides (ViraFEST assay). The sequenced material came from CD4+ T cells from blood, cultured in vitro. The sequence derives from a human donor who had recovered from COVID-19.

The CDR3 DNA is TGTGCCAGTAACAGGGGATTTAGGACTGAAGCTTTCTTT. Translation gives CASNRGFRTEAFF. The V call is TRBV19, the J call TRBJ1-1, with TRBD1 matching 7 bases. V shed 7 bases, J shed 5 bases, and the junction held 7 bases outside the gene matches. This CDR3 has 13 amino acids. In germline, CDR1 is LNHDA, CDR2 SQIVND (reference sequence).